The 32 T cell receptor beta chains presented below share a single source sample, sequenced in a study of human T cells and chemical hapten exposure. Specified time point: patch test 3, about 24 weeks after DPC sensitization. Regarding treatment: therapeutic diphenylcyclopropenone sensitization with weekly scalp DPC. It was from unfractionated whole blood that total RNA was extracted. Using its own MiXCR run on the RACE reads, TCRdb lists one record per CDR3 protein. The sample contains tens of thousands of distinct CDR3 sequences, roughly an eighth of which appear only once. Sequenced material: whole blood, taken in connection with sensitization to the hapten diphenylcyclopropenone (DPC). The receptors derive from a woman between 40 and 50 years old with alopecia areata. Some clones in this sample may be carry-over from other donors' samples.

This clonotype appeared a few times. V is TRBV28 and J is TRBJ2-2; no clear D. Germline V gene lookup returns CDR1 MDHEN and CDR2 SYDVKM. V lost 2 bases and J 8 bases, leaving 6 bases between the germline ends. The CDR3 length is 12 residues. The CDR3 coding sequence is TGTGCCAGCAGTTTAAATCAGGGGGAGCTGTTTTTT. Amino acids: CASSLNQGELFF.

This clonotype was seen many times. The chain has TRBV7-3 and TRBJ2-3; the D is unclear. Trimming cost V 2 bases and J 3 bases, with 6 bases left between them. The CDR3 sequence is 13 residues long. In germline, CDR1 is SGHTA, CDR2 FQGTGA. The CDR3 DNA is TGTGCCAGCAGCTTACAGGTGACAGATACGCAGTATTTT. This encodes CASSLQVTDTQYF.

The gene calls are TRBV5-5 and TRBJ1-4; tentatively, D is TRBD1 (6 bases). Trimming stripped 4 bases from V and 3 bases from J, with 13 bases between. CDR1 is SGHKS and CDR2 is YYEKEE in the germline V gene (reference sequence). The CDR3 totals 15 residues. The CDR3 protein is CASSRGGGPNEKLFF. DNA for the CDR3: TGTGCCAGCAGCAGAGGCGGGGGCCCTAATGAAAAACTGTTTTTT.

This clonotype has ten or more counts. This rearrangement joins TRBV28 to TRBJ2-3; D is possibly TRBD2 (5 bases). Trimming took 8 bases from V and 3 from J, leaving 9 bases between them. The germline V gene encodes CDR1 MDHEN and CDR2 SYDVKM. The CDR3 sequence is 12 residues long. Here the CDR3 reads CASGGGTDTQYF. CDR3 coding DNA: TGTGCCAGCGGCGGCGGGACAGATACGCAGTATTTT.

This clonotype is a singleton in its sample. This rearrangement joins TRBV20-1 to TRBJ1-3; D is undetermined. The CDR3 covers 11 residues. V gave up 5 bases and J gave up 0 bases, with 2 bases separating them. Germline loops: CDR1 DFQATT, CDR2 SNEGSKA (reference sequence). In DNA, the CDR3 is TGCAGTGCTGACTCTGGAAACACCATATATTTT. Translation gives CSADSGNTIYF.

This clonotype was seen many times. The genes are TRBV6-4 and TRBJ1-5; TRBD1 matches at 7 bases. V lost 9 bases and J lost 5; bases outside the gene matches: 13. This CDR3 has 15 residues. Germline lookup yields CDR1 MRHNA and CDR2 SNTAGT. CDR3 region: CASSSPGQSYQPQHF. As DNA, the CDR3 is TGTGCCAGTTCTTCACCGGGACAGAGCTATCAGCCCCAGCATTTT.

In its sample, this clonotype was seen a few times. V is TRBV27 and J is TRBJ2-7; 7 bases map to TRBD2. The J segment lost 5 bases and the V segment lost 8 bases, leaving 6 bases of the junction unmatched. Germline V gene sequence: CDR1 MNHEY, CDR2 SMNVEV (reference sequence). This CDR3 comprises 12 residues. The CDR3 region is CASGGGGDEQYF. CDR3 DNA sequence: TGTGCCAGCGGCGGGGGAGGGGACGAGCAGTACTTC.

V is TRBV19 and J is TRBJ1-1, with D perhaps matching TRBD1 (5 bases). The CDR3 has 14 residues. V was clipped by 5 bases and J by 2 bases, with 12 bases between them. CDR1 LNHDA and CDR2 SQIVND come from the germline V gene (reference sequence). CDR3 in amino acids: CASSPGGGNTEAFF. CDR3 nucleotides: TGTGCCAGTAGTCCCGGCGGGGGAAACACTGAAGCTTTCTTT.

This clonotype was recorded at least ten times. The chain is built from TRBV28 and TRBJ2-7, with D hard to call. Germline V lookup: CDR1 MDHEN, CDR2 SYDVKM. CDR3 size: 15 residues. Deletions cut 6 bases from V and 1 base from J, with 16 bases between. The CDR3, as DNA: TGTGCCAGCAGGACCGACCTCCTCCTTTCCTACGAGCAGTACTTC. Encoded protein: CASRTDLLLSYEQYF.

This clonotype was seen many times. The V call is TRBV20-1, the J call TRBJ2-7; tentative D call: TRBD1 (5 bases). V lost 0 bases and J lost 13, with 22 bases in between. CDR3 length equals 14 residues. CDR1 and CDR2 from the germline V gene are DFQATT and SNEGSKA (reference sequence). The CDR3 DNA reads TGCAGTGCTAGAGATGGCAGGGATGGAACGAACACCTACTTC. The encoded protein is CSARDGRDGTNTYF.

The rearrangement links TRBV6-5 to TRBJ2-2, with D possibly matching TRBD1 (6 bases). This CDR3 is 14 amino acids long. V lost 10 bases and J lost 4, with 16 bases in between. The germline CDR1 and CDR2 sequences are MNHEY and SVGAGI. CDR3 loop: CATLEQGVTGELFF. CDR3 coding DNA: TGTGCCACTTTAGAACAGGGTGTCACCGGGGAGCTGTTTTTT.

This clonotype was detected a few times. V usage is TRBV28 and J usage is TRBJ1-5; possible D gene TRBD1, 5 bases. Trimming took 6 bases from V and 1 from J, leaving 13 bases between them. The CDR3 sequence is 15 residues long. Germline values: CDR1 MDHEN, CDR2 SYDVKM. CDR3 residues: CASRQGDESNQPQHF. CDR3 coding DNA: TGTGCCAGCAGACAAGGGGATGAAAGCAATCAGCCCCAGCATTTT.

This clonotype was observed at least ten times. The chain has TRBV30 and TRBJ1-2, with a tentative D call TRBD1 (5 bases). V lost 0 bases and J 8 bases, leaving 7 bases between the germline ends. The CDR3 sequence is 11 residues long. Germline lookup yields CDR1 GTSNPN and CDR2 SVGIG (reference sequence). The CDR3 protein is CAWSVAGGYTF. CDR3 sequence (DNA): TGTGCCTGGAGTGTGGCAGGGGGCTACACCTTC.

The rearrangement uses TRBV28 and TRBJ2-3; tentative D call: TRBD2 (6 bases). The CDR3 loop spans 16 amino acids. In germline, CDR1 is MDHEN, CDR2 SYDVKM. Between the trimmed V and J ends, which lost 9 bases and 3 bases, there was a span of 22 bases. CDR3 sequence reads: CASQGIGGPGTDTQYF. Here the CDR3 DNA reads TGTGCCAGTCAAGGGATCGGAGGGCCTGGTACAGATACGCAGTATTTT.

The chain links TRBV2 to TRBJ2-5, with unresolved D. CDR1 is SNHLY, CDR2 FYNNEI, per germline. With 11 bases removed from V and 6 bases from J, the gap between germline ends came to 16 bases. The CDR3 runs to 12 residues. The CDR3 sequence is CASAVGVQTQYF. CDR3 coding DNA: TGTGCCTCTGCGGTTGGGGTTCAGACCCAGTACTTC.

This rearrangement joins TRBV7-2 to TRBJ2-3; D not certain. Germline V gives CDR1 SGHTA, CDR2 FQGNSA. The germline V and J ends were trimmed by 0 bases and 1 base, with 8 bases remaining between them. The CDR3 runs 15 residues. The CDR3 sequence is CASSLANPRTDTQYF. The CDR3 bases are TGTGCCAGCAGCTTAGCTAACCCCCGCACAGATACGCAGTATTTT.

This clonotype was found a few times. The CDR3 coding sequence is TGCGCCAGCAGCCAAGATCTAGCCAGGGTAGAGACCCAGTACTTC. Translation: CASSQDLARVETQYF. The chain combines TRBV4-3 with TRBJ2-5; D tentatively reads TRBD1 or TRBD2 (5 bases each). The V end was cut by 0 bases, the J end by 4 bases, with 12 bases between. The CDR3 spans 15 residues. Germline V gives CDR1 LGHNA, CDR2 YSLEER.

This sequence joins TRBV28 and TRBJ1-1, with D tentatively TRBD1 (5 bases). Germline V gene sequence: CDR1 MDHEN, CDR2 SYDVKM. This CDR3 has 15 amino acids. Between the trimmed V and J ends, which lost 5 bases and 1 base, there was a span of 14 bases. CDR3 coding DNA: TGTGCCAGCAGTCCGGGACCTCGAAGGAACACTGAAGCTTTCTTT. As protein: CASSPGPRRNTEAFF.

In this sample, this clonotype turned up many times. V gene TRBV27 combines with J gene TRBJ2-6; maybe TRBD2 (5 bases). Germline CDR1 and CDR2: MNHEY and SMNVEV (reference sequence). The CDR3 extends over 15 amino acids. The V end lost 3 bases, the J end lost 0 bases, and 6 bases lay between the germline ends. The CDR3, as DNA: TGTGCCAGCAGTTTGGGGAGCTCTGGGGCCAACGTCCTGACTTTC. Its protein product is CASSLGSSGANVLTF.

This clonotype was observed a few times. J is TRBJ2-1 and V is TRBV28; TRBD2 is a possible D gene (6 bases). The CDR3 consists of 16 residues. Trimming pared 4 bases from V and 0 bases from J, leaving 13 bases between. Germline CDR1 and CDR2: MDHEN and SYDVKM. The CDR3 sequence is CASSWGLPSSYNEQFF. CDR3 nucleotides: TGTGCCAGCAGTTGGGGACTCCCAAGCTCCTACAATGAGCAGTTCTTC.

The gene calls are TRBV7-9 and TRBJ2-1, with 9 bases fitting TRBD2. Trimming took 5 bases from V and 6 from J; bases not matched to a gene: 11. Germline lookup yields CDR1 SEHNR and CDR2 FQNEAQ (reference sequence). CDR3 length equals 16 residues. CDR3 residues: CASSDYWRGGPNEQFF. DNA for the CDR3: TGTGCCAGCAGCGATTACTGGCGGGGGGGCCCCAATGAGCAGTTCTTC.

This clonotype was recorded many times. In nucleotides, the CDR3 is TGTGCCTGGAGCCAGCCTAATTCACCCCTCCACTTT. Translating it yields CAWSQPNSPLHF. The V and J genes are TRBV30 and TRBJ1-6; no definite D call. Per the germline V gene, CDR1 is GTSNPN and CDR2 is SVGIG (reference sequence). The CDR3 covers 12 residues. V lost 3 bases, J lost 6 bases, and 6 bases lay in between.

This clonotype appeared many times. The chain carries TRBV28 and TRBJ2-3; 11 bases are a match to TRBD2. The J segment lost 2 bases and the V segment lost 5 bases, leaving 6 bases of the junction unmatched. The germline gives CDR1 MDHEN, CDR2 SYDVKM. The CDR3 loop spans 16 amino acids. DNA for the CDR3: TGTGCCAGCAGTCCCCAGACTAGCGGGACCACAGATACGCAGTATTTT. This translates into CASSPQTSGTTDTQYF.

This clonotype was seen repeatedly, ten times or more. This rearrangement joins TRBV4-1 to TRBJ2-3; TRBD1 matches 9 bases. Germline lookup yields CDR1 MGHRA and CDR2 YSYEKL. V was clipped by 2 bases and J by 6 bases; unmatched bases: 6. The CDR3 extends over 15 amino acids. In DNA, the CDR3 is TGCGCCAGCAGCCAACCCGGACAGGGGAAGGATACGCAGTATTTT. Its translation is CASSQPGQGKDTQYF.

The table lists this clonotype with many counts. The chain employs TRBV28 and TRBJ2-3; the match to TRBD2 covers 14 bases. The CDR3 has 15 amino acids. Germline trimming cut 11 bases from V and 4 bases from J; bases unmatched to any gene: 8. The germline gives CDR1 MDHEN, CDR2 SYDVKM. The CDR3 spells CAGQTSGREADTQYF. The DNA for the CDR3 is TGTGCCGGGCAGACTAGCGGGAGGGAGGCAGATACGCAGTATTTT.

The rearrangement joins TRBV27 to TRBJ2-6; weak D call: TRBD2 (6 bases). Trimming pared 8 bases from V and 4 bases from J, leaving 12 bases between. Germline assignment: CDR1 MNHEY and CDR2 SMNVEV (reference sequence). The CDR3 is made up of 14 amino acids. CDR3 nucleotides: TGTGCCAGCGGGACTCCCGGAGGGGCCAACGTCCTGACTTTC. Its protein product is CASGTPGGANVLTF.

The J gene is TRBJ2-7, the V gene TRBV6-4, with TRBD2 as a possible D gene (6 bases). Trimming shortened V by 10 bases and J by 2 bases, and 36 bases separated the two germline ends. CDR3 length equals 20 residues. The germline CDR1 and CDR2 sequences are MRHNA and SNTAGT. CDR3: CAKPERNEAGGPYSPYEQYF. In DNA, the CDR3 is TGTGCCAAACCGGAGCGGAACGAAGCTGGAGGGCCTTATAGTCCCTACGAGCAGTACTTC.

This chain uses TRBV28 with TRBJ1-5; TRBD1 aligns across 11 bases. Germline values: CDR1 MDHEN, CDR2 SYDVKM. The V and J ends lost 6 bases and 6 bases, in that order; junction bases with no gene match: 4. The CDR3 extends over 14 amino acids. This CDR3 is CASSPDRGLQPQHF. DNA for the CDR3: TGTGCCAGCAGCCCGGACAGGGGGCTTCAGCCCCAGCATTTT.

The table lists this clonotype with many counts. The chain carries TRBV9 and TRBJ1-1; D is unresolved. CDR1 SGDLS and CDR2 YYNGEE come from the germline V gene. Trimming cost V 4 bases and J 2 bases, with 9 bases left between them. The CDR3 runs to 13 residues. This chain's CDR3 is CASSPDANTEAFF. CDR3 coding DNA: TGTGCCAGCAGCCCCGATGCTAACACTGAAGCTTTCTTT.

The chain couples TRBV3-1 to TRBJ1-1; TRBD1 might be the D (6 bases). The ends were cut back, 8 bases at V and 5 bases at J, with 21 bases in the middle. The CDR3 length is 15 residues. Germline-derived CDR1 and CDR2 are LGHDT and YNNKEL (reference sequence). Here the CDR3 reads CASAWGSGDGTEAFF. CDR3 nucleotides: TGTGCCAGCGCTTGGGGTTCAGGGGATGGGACTGAAGCTTTCTTT.

The rearrangement links TRBV4-3 to TRBJ1-5; 12 nucleotides match TRBD1. This CDR3 has 15 residues. The junction had 3 bases not matched to a gene; V was cut back by 4 bases and J by 5 bases. Germline lookup yields CDR1 LGHNA and CDR2 YSLEER. CDR3 DNA: TGCGCCAGCAGCCTGGGACAGGGGGCGCATCAGCCCCAGCATTTT. It codes for CASSLGQGAHQPQHF.

The chain combines TRBV29-1 with TRBJ2-5; D call uncertain. Germline V lookup: CDR1 SQVTM, CDR2 ANQGSEA. This CDR3 is 12 amino acids long. V lost 7 bases to trimming and J lost 2 bases, with 11 bases between them. The CDR3, as DNA: TGCAGCGGCGGTGGGAAGCAAGAGACCCAGTACTTC. Translation gives CSGGGKQETQYF.